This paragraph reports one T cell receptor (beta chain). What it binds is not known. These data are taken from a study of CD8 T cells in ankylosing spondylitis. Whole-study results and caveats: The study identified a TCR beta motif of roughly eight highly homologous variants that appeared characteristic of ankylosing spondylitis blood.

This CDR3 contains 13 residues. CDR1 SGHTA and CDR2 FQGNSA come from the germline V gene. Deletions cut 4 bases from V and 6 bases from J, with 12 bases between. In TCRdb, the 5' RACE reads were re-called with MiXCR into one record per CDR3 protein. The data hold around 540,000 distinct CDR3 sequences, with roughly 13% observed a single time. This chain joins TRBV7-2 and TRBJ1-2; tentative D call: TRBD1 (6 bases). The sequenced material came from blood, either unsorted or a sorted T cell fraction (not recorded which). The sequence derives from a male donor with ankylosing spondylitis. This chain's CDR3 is CASSSGAANGYTF. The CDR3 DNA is TGTGCCAGCAGCTCGGGGGCCGCCAATGGCTACACCTTC.